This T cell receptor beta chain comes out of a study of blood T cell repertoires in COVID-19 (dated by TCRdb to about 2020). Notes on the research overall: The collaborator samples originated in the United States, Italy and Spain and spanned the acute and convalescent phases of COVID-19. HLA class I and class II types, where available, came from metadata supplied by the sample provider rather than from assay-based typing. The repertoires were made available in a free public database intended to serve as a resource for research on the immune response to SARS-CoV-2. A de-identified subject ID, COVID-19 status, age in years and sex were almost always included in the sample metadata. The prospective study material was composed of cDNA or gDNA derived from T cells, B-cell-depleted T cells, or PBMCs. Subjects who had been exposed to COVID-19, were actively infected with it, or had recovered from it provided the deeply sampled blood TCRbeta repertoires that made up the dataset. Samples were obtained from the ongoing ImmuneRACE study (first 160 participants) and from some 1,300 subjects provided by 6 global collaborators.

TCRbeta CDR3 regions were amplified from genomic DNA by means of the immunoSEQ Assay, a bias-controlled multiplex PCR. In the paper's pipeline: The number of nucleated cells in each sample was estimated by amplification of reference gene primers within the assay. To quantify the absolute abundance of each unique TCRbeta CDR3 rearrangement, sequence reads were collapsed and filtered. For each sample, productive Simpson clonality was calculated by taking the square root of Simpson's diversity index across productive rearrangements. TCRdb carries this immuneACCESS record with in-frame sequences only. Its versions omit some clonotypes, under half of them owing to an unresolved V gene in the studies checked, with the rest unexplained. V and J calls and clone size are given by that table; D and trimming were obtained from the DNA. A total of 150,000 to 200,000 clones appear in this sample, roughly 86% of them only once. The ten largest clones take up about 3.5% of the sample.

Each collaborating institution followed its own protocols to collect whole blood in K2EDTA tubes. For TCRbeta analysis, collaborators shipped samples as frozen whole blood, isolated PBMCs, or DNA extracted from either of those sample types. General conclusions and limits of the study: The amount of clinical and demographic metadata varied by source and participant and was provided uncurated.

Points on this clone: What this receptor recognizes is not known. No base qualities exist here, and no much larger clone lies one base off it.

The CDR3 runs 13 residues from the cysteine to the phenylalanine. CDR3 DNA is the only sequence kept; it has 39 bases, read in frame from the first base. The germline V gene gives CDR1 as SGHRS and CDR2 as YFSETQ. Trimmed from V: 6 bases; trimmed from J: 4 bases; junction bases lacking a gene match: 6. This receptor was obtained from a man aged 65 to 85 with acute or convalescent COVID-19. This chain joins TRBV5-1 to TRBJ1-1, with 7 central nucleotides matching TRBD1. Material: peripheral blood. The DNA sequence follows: TGCGCCAGCACCGGACAGGACGGCACTGAAGCTTTCTTT. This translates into CASTGQDGTEAFF.